These T cell receptor beta chains were read from a single sample in a study of blood T cells in healthy people across ages. MiXCR, applied by TCRdb to the 5' RACE reads, yields one record per CDR3 protein. The table records 950,000 to 1,200,000 distinct CDR3 sequences, roughly two fifths of them present only once. Sequencing was carried out using blood. The source is a man aged 18 to 30 in good health. Each CDR3 is given with its conserved first and last residue. A D gene is named only where the DNA matches it firmly. Clone sizes are given selectively: once, few, many, or a class where the clone is expanded.

cdr3_aa | cdr3_nt | d_call | j_call | v_call | clone_size
CASSHSAGGYNSPLHF | TGTGCCAGCAGCCACTCCGCAGGGGGCTATAATTCACCCCTCCACTTT | TRBD1 | TRBJ1-6 | TRBV3-1 | .
CASSLFTGETEAFF | TGCGCCAGCAGCTTGTTTACAGGGGAGACTGAAGCTTTCTTT | TRBD1 | TRBJ1-1 | TRBV5-1 | few
CASSGTGLGEQFF | TGTGCCAGCAGTGGGACAGGGCTCGGTGAGCAGTTCTTC | TRBD1 | TRBJ2-1 | TRBV27 | .
CASSPGATDTQYF | TGTGCCAGCAGTCCAGGGGCCACAGATACGCAGTATTTT | . | TRBJ2-3 | TRBV5-4 | many
CSVLRDRGVGEQYF | TGCAGCGTTTTACGGGACAGGGGAGTTGGGGAGCAGTACTTC | TRBD1 | TRBJ2-7 | TRBV29-1 | .
CSASPPGGLTDTQYF | TGCAGTGCTAGTCCCCCAGGAGGCCTCACAGATACGCAGTATTTT | . | TRBJ2-3 | TRBV20-1 | .
CSVERGQGSGFPLTF | TGCAGCGTTGAACGGGGGCAGGGATCAGGCTTTCCTCTCACCTTC | . | TRBJ1-2 | TRBV29-1 | .
CASSPRRGRYYNEQFF | TGTGCCAGCAGCCCCCGGCGGGGTAGATATTACAATGAGCAGTTCTTC | . | TRBJ2-1 | TRBV7-9 | .
CASSLVGARETQYF | TGTGCCAGCAGCTTGGTAGGGGCGAGGGAGACCCAGTACTTC | . | TRBJ2-5 | TRBV5-5 | once
CASSLAVWGSNQPQHF | TGTGCCAGCAGCTTAGCCGTTTGGGGTAGCAATCAGCCCCAGCATTTT | . | TRBJ1-5 | TRBV7-9 | .
CASSPGAPPYNEQYF | TGTGCCAGCAGTCCCGGGGCTCCCCCCTACAATGAGCAGTACTTC | . | TRBJ2-5 | TRBV6-5 | .
CSAESGEQNEQFF | TGCAGTGCAGAGAGCGGGGAGCAAAACGAGCAGTTCTTC | TRBD2 | TRBJ2-1 | TRBV20-1 | .
CSARGWDSSYEQYF | TGCAGTGCTAGAGGCTGGGACAGCTCCTACGAGCAGTACTTC | TRBD1 | TRBJ2-7 | TRBV20-1 | .
CASSYEDWGNSPLHF | TGTGCCAGCAGTTACGAGGACTGGGGAAATTCACCCCTCCACTTT | . | TRBJ1-6 | TRBV6-5 | .
CASSLADNEQYF | TGCGCCAGCAGCTTGGCGGACAATGAGCAGTACTTC | . | TRBJ2-7 | TRBV5-1 | .
CASNEVRDRDTEAFF | TGTGCCAGCAATGAAGTTCGGGACAGGGACACTGAAGCTTTCTTT | TRBD1 | TRBJ1-1 | TRBV6-1 | .
CAIGGQGTNTGAFF | TGTGCCATCGGGGGACAGGGTACGAACACTGGAGCTTTCTTT | TRBD1 | TRBJ1-1 | TRBV10-3 | .
CASSYGENTGELFF | TGTGCCAGCAGTTACGGGGAGAACACCGGGGAGCTGTTTTTT | . | TRBJ2-2 | TRBV6-6 | .
CASASLDTQYF | TGTGCCAGCGCTTCCTTGGATACGCAGTATTTT | . | TRBJ2-3 | TRBV5-5 | .
CASSSDRLNTGELFF | TGTGCCAGCAGCTCCGACAGATTAAACACCGGGGAGCTGTTTTTT | . | TRBJ2-2 | TRBV27 | .
CASSSTGSGETQYF | TGCGCCAGCAGCTCGACAGGGAGCGGGGAGACCCAGTACTTC | . | TRBJ2-5 | TRBV5-1 | .
CASSRDLETQYF | TGCGCCAGCAGCCGTGACCTAGAGACCCAGTACTTC | . | TRBJ2-5 | TRBV4-1 | .
CASSPRTGANQPQHF | TGTGCCAGCAGCCCACGGACAGGGGCAAATCAGCCCCAGCATTTT | TRBD1 | TRBJ1-5 | TRBV7-2 | many
CASSLPGIQYF | TGTGCCAGCAGTTTACCGGGAATTCAGTACTTC | . | TRBJ2-4 | TRBV12-3/TRBV12-4 | .
CASSELWTGAASAHEQYF | TGTGCCAGCAGTGAACTCTGGACAGGGGCGGCTAGTGCACATGAGCAGTACTTC | TRBD1 | TRBJ2-7 | TRBV6-1 | few
CASSGRGAYEQYF | TGCGCCAGCAGCGGCCGTGGGGCCTACGAGCAGTACTTC | . | TRBJ2-7 | TRBV5-1 | .
CATSDPRTSGNEQFF | TGTGCCACCAGTGATCCACGGACTAGCGGAAATGAGCAGTTCTTC | TRBD2 | TRBJ2-1 | TRBV24-1 | .
CASTIPGGSDDNQPQHF | TGTGCCAGCACCATCCCGGGGGGGTCGGACGACAATCAGCCCCAGCATTTT | . | TRBJ1-5 | TRBV6-1 | once
CSARDHGYGYTF | TGCAGTGCTAGAGATCATGGTTATGGCTACACCTTC | . | TRBJ1-2 | TRBV20-1 | few
CASSQDLGERETQFF | TGTGCCAGCAGCCAAGATCTGGGGGAGCGGGAGACCCAGTTCTTC | TRBD2 | TRBJ2-1 | TRBV4-2 | .
CSVKNTGTGGYGYTF | TGCAGCGTAAAAAATACCGGGACAGGGGGCTATGGCTACACCTTC | TRBD1 | TRBJ1-2 | TRBV29-1 | few
CASSLNPGTSGDTQYF | TGTGCCAGCAGCCTTAATCCCGGGACTAGCGGAGATACGCAGTATTTT | TRBD2 | TRBJ2-3 | TRBV4-2 | .
CASSPGSGCEQFF | TGTGCCAGCAGTCCGGGATCCGGCTGTGAGCAGTTCTTC | . | TRBJ2-1 | TRBV12-3/TRBV12-4 | .
CASSVDGVENEKLFF | TGTGCCAGCAGCGTAGACGGGGTGGAGAATGAAAAACTGTTTTTT | . | TRBJ1-4 | TRBV9 | .
CASILGQGYGYTF | TGTGCCAGCATCCTGGGACAGGGGTATGGCTACACCTTC | TRBD1 | TRBJ1-2 | TRBV2 | .
CASSQGRPRGYGYTF | TGCGCCAGCAGCCAAGGGAGGCCAAGAGGCTATGGCTACACCTTC | . | TRBJ1-2 | TRBV4-1 | .
CASSIYVGGETQYF | TGTGCCAGCAGCATCTACGTCGGGGGAGAGACCCAGTACTTC | . | TRBJ2-5 | TRBV7-9 | .
CASSLPDQPQHF | TGTGCCAGCAGTTTACCTGATCAGCCCCAGCATTTT | . | TRBJ1-5 | TRBV28 | few
CSARDLGEGSYQPQHF | TGCAGTGCTAGAGATCTGGGGGAGGGGTCTTATCAGCCCCAGCATTTT | . | TRBJ1-5 | TRBV20-1 | few
CASSSTGWGEKLFF | TGCGCCAGCAGCTCAACAGGGTGGGGTGAAAAACTGTTTTTT | . | TRBJ1-4 | TRBV5-1 | few
CASSYGKNTGELFF | TGTGCCAGCAGTTATGGGAAGAACACCGGGGAGCTGTTTTTT | . | TRBJ2-2 | TRBV27 | few
CASSMLRRSNYGYTF | TGCGCCAGCAGTATGCTTCGACGGTCTAACTATGGCTACACCTTC | . | TRBJ1-2 | TRBV10-2 | .
CASSPRGAGSEAFF | TGTGCCAGCAGCCCCCGGGGGGCCGGTTCTGAAGCTTTCTTT | . | TRBJ1-1 | TRBV11-3 | .
CASSQDWLAGTDTQYF | TGCGCCAGCAGCCAAGATTGGCTAGCGGGTACAGATACGCAGTATTTT | TRBD2 | TRBJ2-3 | TRBV4-1 | once
CASSHPGQEPEKLFF | TGTGCCAGCAGCCACCCGGGACAGGAACCCGAAAAACTGTTTTTT | TRBD1 | TRBJ1-4 | TRBV9 | .